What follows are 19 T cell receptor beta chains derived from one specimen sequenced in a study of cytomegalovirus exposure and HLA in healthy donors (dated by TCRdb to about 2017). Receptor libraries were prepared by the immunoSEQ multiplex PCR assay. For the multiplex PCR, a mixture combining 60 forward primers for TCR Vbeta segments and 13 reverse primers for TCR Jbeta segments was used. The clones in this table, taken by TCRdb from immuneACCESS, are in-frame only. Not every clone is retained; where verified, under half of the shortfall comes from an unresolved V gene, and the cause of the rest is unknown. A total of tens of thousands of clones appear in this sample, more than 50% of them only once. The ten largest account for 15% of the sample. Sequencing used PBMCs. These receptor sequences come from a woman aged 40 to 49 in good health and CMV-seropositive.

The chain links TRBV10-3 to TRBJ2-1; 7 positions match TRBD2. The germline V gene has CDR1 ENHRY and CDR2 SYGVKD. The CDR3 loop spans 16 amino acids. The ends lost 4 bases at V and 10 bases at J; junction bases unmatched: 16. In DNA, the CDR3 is TGTGCCATCAGTGGGGATAGCGGGCCGGCCTCCATCGAGCAGTTCTTC. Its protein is CAISGDSGPASIEQFF.

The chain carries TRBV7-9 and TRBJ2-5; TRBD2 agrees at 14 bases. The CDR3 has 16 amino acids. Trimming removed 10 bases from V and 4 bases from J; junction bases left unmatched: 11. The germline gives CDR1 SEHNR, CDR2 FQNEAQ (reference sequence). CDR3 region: CAIPPGTSGSGETQYF. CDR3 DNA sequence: TGTGCCATCCCCCCCGGGACTAGCGGGAGTGGAGAGACCCAGTACTTC. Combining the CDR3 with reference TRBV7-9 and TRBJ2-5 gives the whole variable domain DTGVSQNPRHKITKRGQNVTFRCDPISEHNRLYWYRQTLGQGPEFLTYFQNEAQLEKSRLLSDRFSAERPKGSFSTLEIQRTEQGDSAMYLCAIPPGTSGSGETQYFGPGTRLLVL.

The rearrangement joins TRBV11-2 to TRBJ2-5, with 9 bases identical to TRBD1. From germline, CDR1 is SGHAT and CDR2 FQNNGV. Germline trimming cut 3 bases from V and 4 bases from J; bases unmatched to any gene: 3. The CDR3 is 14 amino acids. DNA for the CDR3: TGTGCCAGCAGCTTTTCGGACAGGGGAGAGACCCAGTACTTC. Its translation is CASSFSDRGETQYF.

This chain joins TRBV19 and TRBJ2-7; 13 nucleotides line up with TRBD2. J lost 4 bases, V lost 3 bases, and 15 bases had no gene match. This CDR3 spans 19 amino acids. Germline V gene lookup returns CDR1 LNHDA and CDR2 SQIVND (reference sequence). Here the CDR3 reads CASSIEDVGLAGRFYEQYF. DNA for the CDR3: TGTGCCAGTAGTATTGAGGACGTGGGACTAGCGGGAAGATTTTACGAGCAGTACTTC.

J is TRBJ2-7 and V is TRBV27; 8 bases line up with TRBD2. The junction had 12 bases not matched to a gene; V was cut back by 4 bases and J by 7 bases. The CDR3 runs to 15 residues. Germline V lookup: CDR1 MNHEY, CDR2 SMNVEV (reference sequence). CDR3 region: CASSSTGGPLGEQYF. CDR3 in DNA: TGTGCCAGCAGTTCGACGGGAGGGCCTTTGGGGGAGCAGTACTTC.

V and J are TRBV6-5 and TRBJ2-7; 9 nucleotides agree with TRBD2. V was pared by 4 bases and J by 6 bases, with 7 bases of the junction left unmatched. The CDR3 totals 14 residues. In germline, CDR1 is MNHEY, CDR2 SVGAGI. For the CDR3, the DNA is TGTGCCAGCAGTTTGAGTAGCGGGGGAACCGAGCAGTACTTC. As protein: CASSLSSGGTEQYF.

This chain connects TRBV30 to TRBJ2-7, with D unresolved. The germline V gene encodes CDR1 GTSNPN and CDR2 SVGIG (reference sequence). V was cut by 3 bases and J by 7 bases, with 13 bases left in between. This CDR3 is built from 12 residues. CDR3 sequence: CAWRMGLREQYF. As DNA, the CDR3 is TGTGCCTGGAGAATGGGCTTACGGGAGCAGTACTTC.

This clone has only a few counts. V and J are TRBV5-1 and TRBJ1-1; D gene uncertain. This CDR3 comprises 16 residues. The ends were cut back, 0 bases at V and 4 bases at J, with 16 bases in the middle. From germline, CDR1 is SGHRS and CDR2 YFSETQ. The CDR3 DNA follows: TGCGCCAGCAGCTTGGATCCCCAGCAGGCCTCCACTGAAGCTTTCTTT. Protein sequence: CASSLDPQQASTEAFF.

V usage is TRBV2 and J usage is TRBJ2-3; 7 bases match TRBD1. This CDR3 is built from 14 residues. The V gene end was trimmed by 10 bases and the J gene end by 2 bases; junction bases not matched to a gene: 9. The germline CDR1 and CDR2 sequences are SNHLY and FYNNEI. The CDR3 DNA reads TGTGCCAATACCCGGGACAGAGTCACAGATACGCAGTATTTT. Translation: CANTRDRVTDTQYF.

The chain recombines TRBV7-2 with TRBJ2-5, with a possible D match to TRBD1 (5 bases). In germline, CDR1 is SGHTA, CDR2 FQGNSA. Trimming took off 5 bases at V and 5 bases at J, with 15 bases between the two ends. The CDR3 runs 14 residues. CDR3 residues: CASSVNQGSETQYF. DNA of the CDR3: TGTGCCAGCAGCGTTAATCAGGGTTCCGAGACCCAGTACTTC. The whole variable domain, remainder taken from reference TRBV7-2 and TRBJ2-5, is GAGVSQSPSNKVTEKGKDVELRCDPISGHTALYWYRQSLGQGLEFLIYFQGNSAPDKSGLPSDRFSAERTGGSVSTLTIQRTQQEDSAVYLCASSVNQGSETQYFGPGTRLLVL.

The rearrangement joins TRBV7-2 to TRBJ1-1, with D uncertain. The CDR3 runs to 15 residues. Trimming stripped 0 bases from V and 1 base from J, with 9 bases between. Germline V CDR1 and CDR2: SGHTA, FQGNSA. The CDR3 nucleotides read TGTGCCAGCAGCTTAGCGGGAGTCTCGAACACTGAAGCTTTCTTT. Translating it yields CASSLAGVSNTEAFF.

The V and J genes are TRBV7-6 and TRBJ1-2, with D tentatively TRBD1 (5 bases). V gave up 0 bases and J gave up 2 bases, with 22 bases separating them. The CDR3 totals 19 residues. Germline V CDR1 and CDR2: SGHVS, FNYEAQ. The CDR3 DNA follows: TGTGCCAGCAGCTTAGCCGGGACTGCCACGATCCTAGACAACTATGGCTACACCTTC. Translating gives CASSLAGTATILDNYGYTF. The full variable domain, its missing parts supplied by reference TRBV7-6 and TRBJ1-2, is GAGVSQSPRYKVTKRGQDVALRCDPISGHVSLYWYRQALGQGPEFLTYFNYEAQQDKSGLPNDRFSAERPEGSISTLTIQRTEQRDSAMYRCASSLAGTATILDNYGYTFGSGTRLTVV.

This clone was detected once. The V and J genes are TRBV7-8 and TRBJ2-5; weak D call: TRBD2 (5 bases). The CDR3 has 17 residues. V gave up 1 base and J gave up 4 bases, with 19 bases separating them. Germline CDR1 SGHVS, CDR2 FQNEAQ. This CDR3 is CASSLVGSRTPRETQYF. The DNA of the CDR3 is TGTGCCAGCAGCTTAGTCGGGTCTCGGACTCCTAGAGAGACCCAGTACTTC.

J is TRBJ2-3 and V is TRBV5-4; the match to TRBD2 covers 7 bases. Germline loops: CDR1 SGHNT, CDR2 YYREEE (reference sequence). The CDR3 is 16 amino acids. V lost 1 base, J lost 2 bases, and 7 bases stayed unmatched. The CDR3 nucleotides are TGTGCCAGCAGCTTGAAGCGGGACGGGATCACAGATACGCAGTATTTT. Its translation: CASSLKRDGITDTQYF.

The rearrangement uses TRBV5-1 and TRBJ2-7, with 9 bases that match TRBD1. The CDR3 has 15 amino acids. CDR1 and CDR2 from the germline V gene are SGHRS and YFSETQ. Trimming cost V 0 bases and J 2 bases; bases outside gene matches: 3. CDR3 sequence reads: CASSLGGTGTYEQYF. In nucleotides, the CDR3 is TGCGCCAGCAGCTTGGGTGGGACAGGGACCTACGAGCAGTACTTC.

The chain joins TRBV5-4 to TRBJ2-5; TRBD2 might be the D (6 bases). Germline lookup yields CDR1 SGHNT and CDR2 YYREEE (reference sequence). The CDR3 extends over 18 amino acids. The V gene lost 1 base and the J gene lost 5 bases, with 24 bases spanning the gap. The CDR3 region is CASSLLAVGGPSWETQYF. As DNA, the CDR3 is TGTGCCAGCAGCTTGTTAGCGGTCGGAGGGCCCTCGTGGGAGACCCAGTACTTC.

The CDR3 sequence: CASISEGRRNTEAFF. DNA of the CDR3: TGTGCCAGCATCTCGGAGGGCAGACGGAACACTGAAGCTTTCTTT. V and J are TRBV5-6 and TRBJ1-1; D is unresolved. The V and J ends lost 6 bases and 1 base respectively, with 16 bases between them. Germline V gene data show CDR1 as SGHDT and CDR2 as YYEEEE. CDR3 size: 15 residues.

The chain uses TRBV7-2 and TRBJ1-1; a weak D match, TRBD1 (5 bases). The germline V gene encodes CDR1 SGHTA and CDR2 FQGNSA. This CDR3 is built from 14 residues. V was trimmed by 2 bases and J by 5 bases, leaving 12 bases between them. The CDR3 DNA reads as TGTGCCAGCAGCTTAAGGGGTTATGGGACTGAAGCTTTCTTT. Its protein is CASSLRGYGTEAFF.

The CDR3 DNA is TGCGCCAGCAGCTTGCTGGCGGGGAGTTCACCCCTCCACTTT. Its translation is CASSLLAGSSPLHF. This chain joins TRBV5-1 and TRBJ1-6, with D hard to call. This CDR3 is 14 amino acids long. CDR1 SGHRS and CDR2 YFSETQ come from the germline V gene. With 1 base removed from V and 9 bases from J, the gap between germline ends came to 11 bases.